This T cell receptor beta chain is from a study of blood T cell repertoires in COVID-19. Study overall: Samples came from the United States, Italy and Spain, spanning acute and convalescent COVID-19.

This CDR3 is 13 amino acids long. Trimming removed 6 bases at V and 6 bases at J, with 15 bases between. The germline gives CDR1 MNHEY, CDR2 SVGEGT. TCRdb's copy holds only in-frame clones and misses some; the assay was immunoSEQ multiplex PCR. The top ten clones hold about 4.5% of a sample with more than 100,000 clones, about nine tenths of them seen once. Specimen: peripheral blood. The origin of this receptor is a man aged 40-55 years with acute or convalescent COVID-19. The chain employs TRBV6-2 or TRBV6-3 and TRBJ2-7, with D unresolved. The CDR3 is CASSDPLLPEQYF. The CDR3, as DNA: TGTGCCAGCAGCGATCCCCTCCTACCCGAGCAGTACTTC.